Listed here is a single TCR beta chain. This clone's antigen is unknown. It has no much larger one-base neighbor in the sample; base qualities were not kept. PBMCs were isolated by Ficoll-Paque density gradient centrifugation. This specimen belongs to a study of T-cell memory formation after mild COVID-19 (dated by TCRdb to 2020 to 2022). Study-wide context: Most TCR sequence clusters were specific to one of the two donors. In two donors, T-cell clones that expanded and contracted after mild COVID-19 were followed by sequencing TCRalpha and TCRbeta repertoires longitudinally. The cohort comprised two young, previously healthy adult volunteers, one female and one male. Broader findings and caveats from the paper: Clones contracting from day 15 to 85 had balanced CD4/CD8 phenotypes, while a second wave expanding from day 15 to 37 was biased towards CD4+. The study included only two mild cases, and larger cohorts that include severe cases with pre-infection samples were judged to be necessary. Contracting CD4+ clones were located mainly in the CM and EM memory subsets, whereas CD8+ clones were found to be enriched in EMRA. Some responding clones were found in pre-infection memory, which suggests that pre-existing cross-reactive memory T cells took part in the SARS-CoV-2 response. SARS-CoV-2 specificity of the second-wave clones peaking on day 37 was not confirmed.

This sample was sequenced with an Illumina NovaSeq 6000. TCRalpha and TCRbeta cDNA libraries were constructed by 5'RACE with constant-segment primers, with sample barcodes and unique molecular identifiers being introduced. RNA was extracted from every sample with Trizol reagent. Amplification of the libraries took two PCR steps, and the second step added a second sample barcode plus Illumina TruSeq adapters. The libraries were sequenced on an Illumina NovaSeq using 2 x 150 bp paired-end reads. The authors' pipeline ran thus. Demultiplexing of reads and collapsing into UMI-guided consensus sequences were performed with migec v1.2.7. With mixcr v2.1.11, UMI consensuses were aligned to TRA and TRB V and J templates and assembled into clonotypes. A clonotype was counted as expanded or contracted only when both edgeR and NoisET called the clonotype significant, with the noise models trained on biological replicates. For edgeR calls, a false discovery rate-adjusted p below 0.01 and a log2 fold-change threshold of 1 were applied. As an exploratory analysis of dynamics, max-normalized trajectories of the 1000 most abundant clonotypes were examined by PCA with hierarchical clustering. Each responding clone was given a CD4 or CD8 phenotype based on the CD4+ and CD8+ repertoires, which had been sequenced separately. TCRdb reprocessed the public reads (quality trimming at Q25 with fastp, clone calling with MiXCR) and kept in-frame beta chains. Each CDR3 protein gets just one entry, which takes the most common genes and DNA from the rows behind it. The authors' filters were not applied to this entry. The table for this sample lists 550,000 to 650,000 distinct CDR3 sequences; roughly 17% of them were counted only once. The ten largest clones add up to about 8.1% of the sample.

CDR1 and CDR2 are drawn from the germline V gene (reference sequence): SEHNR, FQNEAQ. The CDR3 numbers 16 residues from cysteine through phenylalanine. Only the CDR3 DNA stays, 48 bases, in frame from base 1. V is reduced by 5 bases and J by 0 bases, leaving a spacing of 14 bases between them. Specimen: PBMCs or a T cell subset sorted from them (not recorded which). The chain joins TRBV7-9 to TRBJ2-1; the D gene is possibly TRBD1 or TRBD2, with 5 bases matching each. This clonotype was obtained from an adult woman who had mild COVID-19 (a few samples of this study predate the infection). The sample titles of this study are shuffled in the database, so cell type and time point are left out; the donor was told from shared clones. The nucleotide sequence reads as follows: TGTGCCAGCAGCCCATCGGGGCCCAGCTCCTACAATGAGCAGTTCTTC. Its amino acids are CASSPSGPSSYNEQFF.